Here is one T cell receptor beta chain with its context. Antigen unknown. The sample comes from a study of shared clonotypes between healthy human individuals. Study outcomes and limitations: Among donors, the sharing of clonotypes was expected to be influenced by sequencing depth. Rarefaction showed sorted-subset sequencing was incomplete despite large depth.

Profiled with immunoSEQ multiplex PCR; TCRdb holds only in-frame clones, not every one. In the table there are under 650,000 clones, less than 96% of which are singletons. Input material: naive CD4+ T cells sorted from blood. Subset in this sample: CD45RA+ positively selected. This clonotype was obtained from a young woman in good health.

Here the CDR3 reads CASSLIDNNEQFF. CDR3 DNA sequence: TGTGCCAGCAGTCTTATAGACAACAATGAGCAGTTCTTC. The J gene is TRBJ2-1, the V gene TRBV25-1; D gene unclear. Looked up from germline, CDR1 is MGHDK and CDR2 is SYGVNS. The CDR3 is 13 residues long. V dropped 5 bases and J dropped 5 bases, with 10 bases sitting between them. Supplemented by reference TRBV25-1 and TRBJ2-1, the full variable domain reads EADIYQTPRYLVIGTGKKITLECSQTMGHDKMYWYQQDPGMELHLIHYSYGVNSTEKGDLSSESTVSRIRTEHFPLTLESARPSHTSQYLCASSLIDNNEQFFGPGTRLTVL.